Following are 20 T cell receptor beta chains from one sample sequenced in a study of blood T cell repertoires in COVID-19. Sequencing used immunoSEQ multiplex PCR; TCRdb keeps in-frame clones, though not all of them. The profile shows fewer than 200,000 clones, 77% of them singletons. What was sequenced was peripheral blood. The receptors originated from a man between 65 and 85 years old with acute or convalescent COVID-19.

This rearrangement joins TRBV5-1 to TRBJ2-5; 9 bases line up with TRBD1. The junction had 4 bases not matched to a gene; V was cut back by 0 bases and J by 4 bases. The CDR3 consists of 15 residues. Per the germline V gene, CDR1 is SGHRS and CDR2 is YFSETQ. The CDR3 sequence: CASSLAGDRVETQYF. The CDR3 bases are TGCGCCAGCAGCTTGGCCGGGGACAGGGTAGAGACCCAGTACTTC.

This sequence joins TRBV7-8 and TRBJ1-2; D possibly corresponds to TRBD1 (5 bases). Trimming pared 9 bases from V and 5 bases from J, leaving 22 bases between. Germline-derived CDR1 and CDR2 are SGHVS and FQNEAQ. The length of the CDR3 is 15 residues. CDR3 protein: CASQNGGVLGYGYTF. DNA of the CDR3: TGTGCCAGTCAGAACGGGGGGGTTCTGGGGTATGGCTACACCTTC.

The V and J genes are TRBV1 and TRBJ2-1; TRBD2, the table's D call, was not compared with the DNA. TRBV1 is given as a pseudogene. This CDR3 is 12 amino acids long. The CDR3 loop is CTSSQPGTSQFF. In DNA, the CDR3 is TGCACCAGCAGCCAACCCGGGACTAGCCAGTTCTTC.

This clone was detected many times. The chain recombines TRBV25-1 with TRBJ1-1; D is perhaps TRBD1 (6 bases). From germline, CDR1 is MGHDK and CDR2 SYGVNS. V lost 4 bases and J lost 1, with 13 bases in between. The CDR3 has 15 amino acids. The CDR3 spells CASSALRGSNTEAFF. The CDR3 region has the DNA TGTGCCAGCAGTGCCCTCAGGGGTTCGAACACTGAAGCTTTCTTT.

About this clone itself: This specimen includes other DNA sequences encoding the same CDR3. The V gene is TRBV11-2, the J gene TRBJ2-7, with D maybe TRBD2 (5 bases). Germline V gene data show CDR1 as SGHAT and CDR2 as FQNNGV. The V end was cut by 2 bases, the J end by 7 bases, with 12 bases between. CDR3 size: 13 residues. The CDR3 reads CASSLRSEAEQYF. The CDR3 nucleotides read TGTGCCAGCAGCTTAAGGTCGGAGGCTGAGCAGTACTTC.

The V gene is TRBV28, the J gene TRBJ2-5; no firm D call. Germline V gene lookup returns CDR1 MDHEN and CDR2 SYDVKM. V gave up 2 bases and J gave up 5 bases, with 9 bases separating them. The CDR3 runs 13 residues. DNA of the CDR3: TGTGCCAGCAGTTTACCCCATTTGGAGACCCAGTACTTC. Translated, it gives CASSLPHLETQYF.

The chain recombines TRBV7-9 with TRBJ2-7, with D maybe TRBD1 (5 bases). Germline CDR1 and CDR2: SEHNR and FQNEAQ (reference sequence). The length of the CDR3 is 14 residues. V lost 5 bases to trimming and J lost 0 bases, with 11 bases between them. CDR3 DNA: TGTGCCAGCAGCCTAGTGACAGACTCCTACGAGCAGTACTTC. As protein: CASSLVTDSYEQYF.

The chain joins TRBV5-4 to TRBJ1-2, with TRBD1 identical over 9 bases. The junction had 7 bases not matched to a gene; V was cut back by 5 bases and J by 5 bases. The germline gives CDR1 SGHNT, CDR2 YYREEE (reference sequence). This CDR3 region has 14 residues. The chain's CDR3 is CASSRGTGSYGYTF. In DNA, the CDR3 is TGTGCCAGCAGTCGCGGGACAGGGTCATATGGCTACACCTTC.

The V gene is TRBV25-1, the J gene TRBJ2-2; unclear D gene. Trimming removed 2 bases from V and 5 bases from J, with 6 bases in between. The germline CDR1 and CDR2 sequences are MGHDK and SYGVNS. CDR3 length: 13 amino acids. CDR3 bases: TGTGCCAGCAGTGAAGTCGGGACCGGGGAGCTGTTTTTT. It yields the protein CASSEVGTGELFF.

This clone was detected a few times. V is TRBV27 and J is TRBJ2-1, with unresolved D. Trimming left V 5 bases short and J 6 bases short, with 11 bases between. Germline CDR1 reads MNHEY; CDR2 reads SMNVEV (reference sequence). The CDR3 has 13 residues. The CDR3 region is CASSTQVFNEQFF. In DNA, the CDR3 is TGTGCCAGCAGTACCCAGGTATTCAATGAGCAGTTCTTC.

This sequence joins TRBV2 and TRBJ2-7; TRBD2 matches at 8 bases. Germline lookup yields CDR1 SNHLY and CDR2 FYNNEI. The CDR3 is 14 amino acids. J was trimmed by 8 bases and V by 3 bases; bases with no gene match: 9. The CDR3 DNA is TGTGCCAGCAGTGAGACCGGGACTAGTGGCCAGCAGTACTTC. Residues: CASSETGTSGQQYF.

V gene TRBV7-2 combines with J gene TRBJ2-1, with 7 bases identical to TRBD2. Germline loops: CDR1 SGHTA, CDR2 FQGNSA. The CDR3 covers 16 residues. V dropped 5 bases and J dropped 4; count of bases not matched to a gene: 11. CDR3 protein: CASSPPPAGPYNEQFF. For the CDR3, the DNA is TGTGCCAGCAGCCCCCCCCCAGCGGGGCCTTACAATGAGCAGTTCTTC.

This clone appeared a few times. In DNA form, the CDR3 reads TGTGCCAGCAGTGACAGGGACAGGGTTATGGGTGGCTACACCTTC. This sequence encodes CASSDRDRVMGGYTF. The chain uses TRBV6-1 and TRBJ1-2; 9 bases match TRBD1. Germline V lookup: CDR1 MNHNS, CDR2 SASEGT. V lost 3 bases to trimming and J lost 7 bases; unmatched junction nucleotides: 9. CDR3 size: 15 residues.

This chain joins TRBV3-1 (or the pseudogene TRBV3-2) and TRBJ1-2; the D gene is possibly TRBD1 (5 bases). Germline V gene data show CDR1 as LGHDT and CDR2 as YNNKEL (reference sequence). The V gene lost 5 bases and the J gene lost 0 bases, with 10 bases spanning the gap. The CDR3 extends over 14 amino acids. The CDR3 region is CASSVPGSNYGYTF. The CDR3 region has the DNA TGTGCCAGCAGCGTGCCAGGGTCTAACTATGGCTACACCTTC.

This chain joins TRBV6-5 and TRBJ2-7; 9 bases line up with TRBD2. In germline, CDR1 is MNHEY, CDR2 SVGAGI. J gave up 4 bases and V 2 bases, and 6 bases lay outside the gene matches. This CDR3 is 15 amino acids long. CDR3 nucleotide sequence: TGTGCCAGCAGTTACCTAGGCGGGAGGGGGTACGAGCAGTACTTC. Amino acid sequence: CASSYLGGRGYEQYF.

This chain joins TRBV19 and TRBJ2-1; the match to TRBD2 covers 11 bases. CDR3 length: 15 residues. Looked up from germline, CDR1 is LNHDA and CDR2 is SQIVND (reference sequence). The V gene end was trimmed by 4 bases and the J gene end by 5 bases; junction bases not matched to a gene: 4. In DNA, the CDR3 is TGTGCCAGTAGTACTAGCGGGAGGCCAAACAATGAGCAGTTCTTC. Translation gives CASSTSGRPNNEQFF.

This clone was detected a few times. J is TRBJ1-5 and V is TRBV2, with no clear D. The CDR3 is made up of 12 amino acids. CDR1 is SNHLY and CDR2 is FYNNEI in the germline V gene. Trimming took 0 bases from V and 6 from J, leaving 3 bases between them. This chain's CDR3 is CASSEAFQPQHF. The CDR3, as DNA: TGTGCCAGCAGTGAAGCCTTTCAGCCCCAGCATTTT.

This clone was seen once. This chain links TRBV6-6 with TRBJ2-1; TRBD1 matches 8 bases. The J segment lost 7 bases and the V segment lost 5 bases, leaving 10 bases of the junction unmatched. The CDR3 is 15 residues long. CDR1 is MNHNY and CDR2 is SVGAGI in the germline V gene (reference sequence). The DNA of the CDR3 is TGTGCCAGCAGTAACAAGGACAGGGTGGTGAATGAGCAGTTCTTC. This gives the protein CASSNKDRVVNEQFF.

This chain joins TRBV6-6 and TRBJ2-7; D is uncertain. This CDR3 has 14 residues. The V gene's germline CDR1 is MNHNY and CDR2 SVGAGI (reference sequence). The germline V and J ends were trimmed by 6 bases and 4 bases, with 16 bases remaining between them. CDR3 amino acids: CASRDAERGYEQYF. The DNA of the CDR3 is TGTGCCAGCAGAGACGCCGAACGAGGTTACGAGCAGTACTTC.

A few counts support this clone. V and J are TRBV7-9 and TRBJ2-7; D unclear. The V and J ends lost 5 bases and 5 bases respectively, with 7 bases between them. Looked up from germline, CDR1 is SEHNR and CDR2 is FQNEAQ (reference sequence). CDR3 length: 11 residues. The CDR3 region has the DNA TGTGCCAGCAGCCCCCAGGACGAGCAGTACTTC. Amino acids: CASSPQDEQYF. Full variable domain (missing parts from reference TRBV7-9 and TRBJ2-7): DTGVSQNPRHKITKRGQNVTFRCDPISEHNRLYWYRQTLGQGPEFLTYFQNEAQLEKSRLLSDRFSAERPKGSFSTLEIQRTEQGDSAMYLCASSPQDEQYFGPGTRLTVT.